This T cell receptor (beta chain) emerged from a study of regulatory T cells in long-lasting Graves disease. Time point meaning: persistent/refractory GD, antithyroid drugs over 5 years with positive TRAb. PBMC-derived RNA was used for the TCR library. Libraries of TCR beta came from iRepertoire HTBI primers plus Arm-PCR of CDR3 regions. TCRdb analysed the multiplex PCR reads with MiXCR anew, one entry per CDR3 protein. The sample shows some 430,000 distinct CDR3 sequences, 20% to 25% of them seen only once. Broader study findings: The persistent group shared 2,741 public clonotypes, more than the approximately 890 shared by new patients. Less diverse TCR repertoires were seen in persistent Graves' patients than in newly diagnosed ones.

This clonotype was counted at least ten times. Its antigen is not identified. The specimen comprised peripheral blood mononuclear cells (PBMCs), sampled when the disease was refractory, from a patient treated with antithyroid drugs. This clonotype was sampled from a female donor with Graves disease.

CDR3 nucleotide sequence: TGTGCCAGCAGCTTGGACAGGGGGCCTGAGACCCAGTACTTC. The encoded protein is CASSLDRGPETQYF. V gene TRBV7-2 combines with J gene TRBJ2-5; TRBD1 aligns across 11 bases. After removal of 3 bases from V and 5 bases from J, the junction contained 2 bases not matched to a gene. CDR1 and CDR2 from the germline V gene are SGHTA and FQGNSA. This CDR3 spans 14 amino acids.